Below, 26 T cell receptor beta chains from the same sample are listed, as sequenced in a study of shared clonotypes between healthy human individuals (dated by TCRdb to 2020 to 2021). The library was generated by the immunoSEQ multiplex PCR assay. Not all clones reach the TCRdb copy of this immuneACCESS table, which keeps in-frame sequences only. Checked studies attribute under half of the gap to unresolved V genes and leave the rest unexplained. The sample table contains millions of clones; only one count was recorded for 95% of them. Roughly 0.13% of the sample lies in the top ten. The sequenced sample consisted of naive CD4+ T cells sorted from blood. The label giving this sample's cell subset or site can be read as: CD45RA+ positively selected. Receptors originate from a man aged 18 to 29 in good health.

The rearrangement joins TRBV28 to TRBJ1-2; perhaps TRBD1 as D (5 bases). Trimming stripped 2 bases from V and 7 bases from J, with 11 bases between. This CDR3 contains 13 residues. CDR1 and CDR2 from the germline V gene are MDHEN and SYDVKM. The CDR3 protein is CASSLNQGGGYTF. CDR3 in DNA: TGTGCCAGCAGTTTAAATCAGGGCGGTGGCTACACCTTC.

The chain employs TRBV2 and TRBJ2-2; no definite D call. V dropped 3 bases and J dropped 5 bases, with 7 bases sitting between them. Germline V gives CDR1 SNHLY, CDR2 FYNNEI. The CDR3 has 13 amino acids. DNA of the CDR3: TGTGCCAGCAGTGATGAGATTACCGGGGAGCTGTTTTTT. It is translated as CASSDEITGELFF.

This clone has only a few counts. The CDR3, as DNA: TGCGCCAGCAGCTCCAAGACAAACGCGAACACCGGGGAGCTGTTTTTT. It yields the protein CASSSKTNANTGELFF. This chain connects TRBV5-1 to TRBJ2-2; D remains ambiguous. V dropped 3 bases and J dropped 0 bases, with 12 bases sitting between them. The CDR3 runs 16 residues. Germline CDR1 SGHRS, CDR2 YFSETQ.

The chain links TRBV5-1 to TRBJ2-7, with 8 nucleotides matching TRBD1. The J segment lost 3 bases and the V segment lost 4 bases, leaving 12 bases of the junction unmatched. The CDR3 has 16 residues. Per germline, CDR1 SGHRS and CDR2 YFSETQ. This chain's CDR3 is CASSPDSGRGLYEQYF. The CDR3 DNA reads as TGCGCCAGCAGCCCTGACTCGGGCAGGGGGCTCTACGAGCAGTACTTC.

The chain carries TRBV6-5 and TRBJ2-5, with TRBD1 matching over 8 bases. Germline CDR1 is MNHEY and CDR2 is SVGAGI. The CDR3 is made up of 16 amino acids. Germline trimming cut 2 bases from V and 2 bases from J; bases unmatched to any gene: 7. CDR3 region: CASSYVWTGTQETQYF. Here the CDR3 DNA reads TGTGCCAGCAGTTACGTATGGACAGGGACTCAAGAGACCCAGTACTTC.

The chain combines TRBV7-2 with TRBJ1-6; the D is unclear. Germline lookup yields CDR1 SGHTA and CDR2 FQGNSA. Trimming stripped 5 bases from V and 3 bases from J, with 17 bases between. CDR3 length: 17 amino acids. DNA of the CDR3: TGTGCCAGCAGCCCTGCCGTGTCCTGGTACTATAATTCACCCCTCCACTTT. It yields the protein CASSPAVSWYYNSPLHF.

The rearrangement joins TRBV2 to TRBJ2-3; TRBD1 aligns across 8 bases. V shed 5 bases and J 2 bases; nucleotides not matched to a gene: 9. Germline CDR1 reads SNHLY; CDR2 reads FYNNEI. The CDR3 spans 16 residues. For the CDR3, the DNA is TGTGCCAGCAGTTTTGGACAGGGAAGACTCACAGATACGCAGTATTTT. It is translated as CASSFGQGRLTDTQYF.

The rearrangement links TRBV7-3 to TRBJ2-5, with 9 bases matching TRBD2. Germline loops: CDR1 SGHTA, CDR2 FQGTGA. CDR3 length: 16 amino acids. With V trimmed by 0 bases and J by 0 bases, 2 bases remained unmatched. The CDR3 DNA reads TGTGCCAGCAGCTTAACTAGCGGGGGTAACCAAGAGACCCAGTACTTC. Its protein product is CASSLTSGGNQETQYF.

The rearrangement links TRBV7-3 to TRBJ1-2; perhaps TRBD1 as D (6 bases). The CDR3 has 13 amino acids. CDR1 is SGHTA, CDR2 FQGTGA, per germline. V lost 1 base, J lost 4 bases, and 7 bases lay in between. The CDR3 region has the DNA TGTGCCAGCAGCTTAAACAGGGTCTATGGCTACACCTTC. Protein: CASSLNRVYGYTF.

This clone was detected only once. The J gene is TRBJ1-5, the V gene TRBV2; 7 nucleotides line up with TRBD1. Germline-derived CDR1 and CDR2 are SNHLY and FYNNEI. The CDR3 contains 15 residues. V lost 8 bases, J lost 2 bases, and 9 bases stayed unmatched. The CDR3 spells CASSGHGQGNQPQHF. The CDR3 DNA sequence: TGTGCCAGCTCGGGCCACGGACAGGGCAATCAGCCCCAGCATTTT.

The genes are TRBV5-4 and TRBJ2-3, with 7 bases matching TRBD2. Trimming at V came to 0 bases and at J to 2 bases, leaving 6 bases not matched to a gene. The CDR3 consists of 16 residues. From germline, CDR1 is SGHNT and CDR2 YYREEE (reference sequence). The DNA of the CDR3 is TGTGCCAGCAGCTTGGCCGGGACTACTTTCACAGATACGCAGTATTTT. This gives the protein CASSLAGTTFTDTQYF.

The genes are TRBV27 and TRBJ1-1, with D possibly being TRBD1 (6 bases). The CDR3 sequence is 13 residues long. The V and J ends lost 6 bases and 5 bases respectively, with 13 bases between them. The germline CDR1 and CDR2 sequences are MNHEY and SMNVEV (reference sequence). CDR3 protein: CASSPGVSTEAFF. CDR3 bases: TGTGCCAGCAGCCCAGGGGTCTCAACTGAAGCTTTCTTT.

For this clone: Other DNA sequences in the sample encode the same CDR3. The chain is built from TRBV6-6 and TRBJ2-7; 11 bases fit TRBD2. The germline CDR1 and CDR2 sequences are MNHNY and SVGAGI (reference sequence). The CDR3 is made up of 15 amino acids. J was trimmed by 0 bases and V by 4 bases; bases with no gene match: 2. The CDR3 sequence is CASSLLAGGSYEQYF. The DNA of the CDR3 is TGTGCCAGCAGTTTGCTAGCGGGGGGCTCCTACGAGCAGTACTTC.

As to this clone: Other DNA sequences of this sample code for an identical CDR3. This chain uses TRBV18 with TRBJ1-2; D is possibly TRBD1 (5 bases). The CDR3 has 13 amino acids. Germline CDR1 KGHSH, CDR2 LQKENI. Trimming removed 3 bases from V and 2 bases from J, with 7 bases in between. In nucleotides, the CDR3 is TGTGCCAGCTCACCCCCAGGGAACTATGGCTACACCTTC. Translation: CASSPPGNYGYTF.

V is TRBV21-1 and J is TRBJ1-5. TRBV21-1 is given as a pseudogene. This CDR3 spans 17 amino acids. The CDR3 reads CASSNSDSRIVNQPQHF. The CDR3 DNA reads as TGTGCCAGCAGCAATTCCGATTCCCGGATAGTCAATCAGCCCCAGCATTTT.

This clone was observed a single time. This sample also contains other DNA sequences that code for the same CDR3. V is TRBV5-1 and J is TRBJ2-2; the D gene is possibly TRBD1 (5 bases). The germline V gene encodes CDR1 SGHRS and CDR2 YFSETQ. The CDR3 runs 17 residues. The V gene lost 0 bases and the J gene lost 0 bases, with 12 bases spanning the gap. In DNA form, the CDR3 reads TGCGCCAGCAGCTTGGCCAGGGCTGGCGCGAACACCGGGGAGCTGTTTTTT. This translates into CASSLARAGANTGELFF.

About this clone: A read error may explain this, as a much larger clone is one base away. In the same sample, other DNA sequences code for this CDR3. V gene TRBV7-8 combines with J gene TRBJ1-1; D unresolved. V was pared by 1 base and J by 0 bases, with 3 bases between. The CDR3 covers 13 residues. Germline-derived CDR1 and CDR2 are SGHVS and FQNEAQ. In nucleotides, the CDR3 is TGTGCCAGCAGCTTAGATCTGAACACTGAAGCTTTCTTT. It translates to CASSLDLNTEAFF.

V gene TRBV10-3 combines with J gene TRBJ2-4; 10 bases agree with TRBD2. The J segment lost 3 bases and the V segment lost 0 bases, leaving 5 bases of the junction unmatched. This CDR3 has 17 residues. Germline V gene data show CDR1 as ENHRY and CDR2 as SYGVKD. The CDR3 DNA is TGTGCCATCAGTGAGTCACAGCGGGAGGGGGTCAAAAACATTCAGTACTTC. Amino acids: CAISESQREGVKNIQYF.

CDR3 sequence: CASSQSRGAVNQPQHF. In nucleotides, the CDR3 is TGCGCCAGCAGTCAATCTCGGGGGGCGGTTAATCAGCCCCAGCATTTT. The chain employs TRBV23-1 and TRBJ1-5, with D perhaps TRBD1 (6 bases). TRBV23-1 is marked as an open reading frame, function uncertain. With 0 bases removed from V and 4 bases from J, the gap between germline ends came to 13 bases. The CDR3 spans 16 residues.

About this clone: The same CDR3 can be traced to other DNA sequences in this sample. V usage is TRBV5-1 and J usage is TRBJ2-1; the D gene is possibly TRBD2 (6 bases). The germline V and J ends were trimmed by 2 bases and 1 base, with 10 bases remaining between them. The CDR3 covers 15 residues. Germline assignment: CDR1 SGHRS and CDR2 YFSETQ. The CDR3 DNA follows: TGCGCCAGCAGCTTACTCGGGACTTCCTACAATGAGCAGTTCTTC. It specifies CASSLLGTSYNEQFF.

The V and J genes are TRBV10-3 and TRBJ2-3; 12 bases align to TRBD2. CDR1 ENHRY and CDR2 SYGVKD come from the germline V gene. The CDR3 sequence is 17 residues long. The trim removed 3 bases at V and 1 base at J, leaving 5 bases unmatched. The CDR3 DNA reads as TGTGCCATCAGTGACCCTAGCGGGAGGGCTGGCACAGATACGCAGTATTTT. Residues: CAISDPSGRAGTDTQYF.

This rearrangement joins TRBV25-1 to TRBJ2-3; tentatively, D is TRBD2 (6 bases). The CDR3 extends over 14 amino acids. Between the trimmed V and J ends, which lost 5 bases and 0 bases, there was a span of 9 bases. The germline V gene encodes CDR1 MGHDK and CDR2 SYGVNS. The CDR3 DNA sequence: TGTGCCAGCAGTTCTAGCGCTAGCACAGATACGCAGTATTTT. It encodes CASSSSASTDTQYF.

The J gene is TRBJ2-3, the V gene TRBV5-1; D unresolved. The CDR3 is made up of 14 amino acids. V was clipped by 0 bases and J by 5 bases, with 10 bases between them. Germline V gives CDR1 SGHRS, CDR2 YFSETQ. Here the CDR3 reads CASSLGATLDTQYF. For the CDR3, the DNA is TGCGCCAGCAGCTTGGGGGCCACGTTAGATACGCAGTATTTT.

This chain uses TRBV5-8 with TRBJ2-1, with TRBD1 matching 7 bases. The CDR3 has 15 amino acids. Germline V gene sequence: CDR1 SGHTS, CDR2 YDEGEE. Trimming cost V 2 bases and J 5 bases; bases outside gene matches: 7. The DNA of the CDR3 is TGTGCCAGCAGCTTAGCAAGGACAGGCCACAATGAGCAGTTCTTC. It specifies CASSLARTGHNEQFF.

This rearrangement joins TRBV5-4 to TRBJ1-2; D not certain. The CDR3 has 17 amino acids. CDR1 and CDR2 from the germline V gene are SGHNT and YYREEE (reference sequence). V lost 0 bases and J lost 0, with 15 bases in between. The CDR3 here is CASSLEAPRLANYGYTF. CDR3 coding DNA: TGTGCCAGCAGCTTGGAGGCTCCCAGGCTAGCTAACTATGGCTACACCTTC. Full variable domain (missing parts from reference TRBV5-4 and TRBJ1-2): ETGVTQSPTHLIKTRGQQVTLRCSSQSGHNTVSWYQQALGQGPQFIFQYYREEENGRGNFPPRFSGLQFPNYSSELNVNALELDDSALYLCASSLEAPRLANYGYTFGSGTRLTVV.

The table lists this clone with a count of one. The genes are TRBV4-1 and TRBJ2-1, with D perhaps TRBD2 (5 bases). The V and J ends lost 1 base and 6 bases respectively, with 13 bases between them. The CDR3 is 15 amino acids. Germline values: CDR1 MGHRA, CDR2 YSYEKL. CDR3 amino acids: CASSQVVRVINEQFF. CDR3 nucleotides: TGCGCCAGCAGCCAAGTGGTGAGGGTTATCAATGAGCAGTTCTTC.